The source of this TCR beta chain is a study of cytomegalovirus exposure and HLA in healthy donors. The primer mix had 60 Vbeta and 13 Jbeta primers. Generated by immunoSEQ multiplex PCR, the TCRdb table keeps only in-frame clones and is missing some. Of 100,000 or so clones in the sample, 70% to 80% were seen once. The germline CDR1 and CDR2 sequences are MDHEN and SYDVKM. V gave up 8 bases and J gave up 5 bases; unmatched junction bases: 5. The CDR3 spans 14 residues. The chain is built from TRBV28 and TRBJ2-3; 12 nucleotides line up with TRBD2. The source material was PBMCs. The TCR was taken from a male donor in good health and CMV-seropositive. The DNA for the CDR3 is TGTGCCAGCCTCCCGGGACTAGCGGGAGATACGCAGTATTTT. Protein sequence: CASLPGLAGDTQYF.